Detailed here is one T cell receptor beta chain. Its antigen is still unknown. The sample is drawn from a study of T cell responses to AZD1222 COVID-19 vaccine. Using immunoSEQ multiplex PCR, the repertoire was profiled, and TCRdb retains in-frame clones only, with some absent. The repertoire holds fewer than 130,000 clones, with roughly 90% as singletons. From germline, CDR1 is SGHTA and CDR2 FQGNSA. V lost 1 base and J 3 bases, leaving 22 bases between the germline ends. The CDR3 covers 18 residues. Notes on the study in general: Clonal diversity may have been underestimated, and the donors were mostly white British, with more females than males. The reported proportion of spike-specific TCRs targeting unmutated variant regions was nearly half.

The V call is TRBV7-2, the J call TRBJ2-7; a weak D match, TRBD1 (6 bases). The receptor was isolated from an adult who received the AZD1222 COVID-19 vaccine. Source: peripheral blood, taken 28 days after the second AZD1222 dose. CDR3 loop: CASSLGPPPWGTNYEQYF. CDR3 nucleotide sequence: TGTGCCAGCAGCTTAGGCCCCCCACCTTGGGGGACAAACTACGAGCAGTACTTC.